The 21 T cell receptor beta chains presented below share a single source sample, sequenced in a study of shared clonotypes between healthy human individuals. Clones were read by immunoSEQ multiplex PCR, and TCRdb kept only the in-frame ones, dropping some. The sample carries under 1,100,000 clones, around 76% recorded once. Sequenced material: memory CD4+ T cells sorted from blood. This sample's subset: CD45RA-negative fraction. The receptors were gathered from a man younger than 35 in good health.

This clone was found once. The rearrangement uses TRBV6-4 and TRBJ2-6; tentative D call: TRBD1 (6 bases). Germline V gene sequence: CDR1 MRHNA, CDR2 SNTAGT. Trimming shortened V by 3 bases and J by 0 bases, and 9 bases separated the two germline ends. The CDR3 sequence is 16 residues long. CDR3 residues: CASSDGTNSGANVLTF. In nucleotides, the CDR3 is TGTGCCAGCAGTGATGGGACAAACTCTGGGGCCAACGTCCTGACTTTC.

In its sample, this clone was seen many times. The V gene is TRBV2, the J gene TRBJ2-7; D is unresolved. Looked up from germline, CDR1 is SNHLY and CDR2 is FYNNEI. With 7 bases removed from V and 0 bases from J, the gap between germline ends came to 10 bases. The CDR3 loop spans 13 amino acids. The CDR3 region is CASTAPFSYEQYF. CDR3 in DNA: TGTGCCAGCACAGCGCCTTTCTCCTACGAGCAGTACTTC.

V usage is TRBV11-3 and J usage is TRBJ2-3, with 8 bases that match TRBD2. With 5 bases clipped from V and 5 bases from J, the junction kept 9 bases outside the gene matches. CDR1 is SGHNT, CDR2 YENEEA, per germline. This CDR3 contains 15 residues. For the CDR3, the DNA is TGTGCCAGCAGCCGACAAGCGGGAGTTGTAGATACGCAGTATTTT. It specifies CASSRQAGVVDTQYF.

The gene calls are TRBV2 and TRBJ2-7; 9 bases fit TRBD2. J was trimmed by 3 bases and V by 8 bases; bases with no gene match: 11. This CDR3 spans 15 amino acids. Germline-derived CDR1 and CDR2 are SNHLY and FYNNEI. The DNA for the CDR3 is TGTGCCAGCCGGGAGCGGGAGGCCACCTACTACGAGCAGTACTTC. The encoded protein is CASREREATYYEQYF.

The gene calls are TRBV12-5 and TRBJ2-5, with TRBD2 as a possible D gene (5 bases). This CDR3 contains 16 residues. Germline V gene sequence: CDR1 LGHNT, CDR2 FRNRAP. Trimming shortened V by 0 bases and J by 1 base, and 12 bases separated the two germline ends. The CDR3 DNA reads TGTGCTAGTGGTTTGGTACTAGGAACAGCCCAAGAGACCCAGTACTTC. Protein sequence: CASGLVLGTAQETQYF.

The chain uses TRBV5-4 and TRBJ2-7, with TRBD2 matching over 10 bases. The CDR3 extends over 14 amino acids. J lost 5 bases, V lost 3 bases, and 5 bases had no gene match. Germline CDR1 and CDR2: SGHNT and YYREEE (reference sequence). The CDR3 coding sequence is TGTGCCAGCAGCTCAGCGGGAGGGTCCCACGAGCAGTACTTC. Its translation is CASSSAGGSHEQYF.

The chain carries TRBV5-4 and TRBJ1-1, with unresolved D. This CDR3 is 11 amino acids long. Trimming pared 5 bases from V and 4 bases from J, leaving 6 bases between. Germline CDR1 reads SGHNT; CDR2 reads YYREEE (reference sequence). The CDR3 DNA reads TGTGCCAGCAGTTACAGCACTGAAGCTTTCTTT. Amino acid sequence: CASSYSTEAFF.

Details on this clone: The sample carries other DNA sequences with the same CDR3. The CDR3 DNA follows: TGCGCCAGCAGCTTTCTTGGGGAGACCCAGTACTTC. As protein: CASSFLGETQYF. This chain uses TRBV5-1 with TRBJ2-5; D not resolved. CDR1 is SGHRS, CDR2 YFSETQ, per germline. The CDR3 consists of 12 residues. V lost 2 bases to trimming and J lost 5 bases, with 7 bases between them.

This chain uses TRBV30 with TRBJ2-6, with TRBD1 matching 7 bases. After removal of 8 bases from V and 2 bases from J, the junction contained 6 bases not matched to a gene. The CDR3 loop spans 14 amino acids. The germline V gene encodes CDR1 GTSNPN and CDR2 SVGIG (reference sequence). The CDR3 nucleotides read TGTGCCCGAAACGACAGGGCTGGGGCCAACGTCCTGACTTTC. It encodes CARNDRAGANVLTF.

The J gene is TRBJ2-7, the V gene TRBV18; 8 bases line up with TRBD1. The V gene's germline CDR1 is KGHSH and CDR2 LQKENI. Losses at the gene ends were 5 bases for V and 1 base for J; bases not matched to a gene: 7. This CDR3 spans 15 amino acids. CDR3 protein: CASSSSGTGSYEQYF. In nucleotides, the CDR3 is TGTGCCAGCTCAAGTTCCGGGACAGGTTCCTACGAGCAGTACTTC.

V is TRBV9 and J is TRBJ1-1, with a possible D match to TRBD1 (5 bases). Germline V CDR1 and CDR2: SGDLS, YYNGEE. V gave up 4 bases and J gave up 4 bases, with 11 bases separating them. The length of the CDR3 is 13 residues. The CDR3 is CASSRGVSTEAFF. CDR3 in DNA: TGTGCCAGCAGCCGGGGGGTGAGCACTGAAGCTTTCTTT.

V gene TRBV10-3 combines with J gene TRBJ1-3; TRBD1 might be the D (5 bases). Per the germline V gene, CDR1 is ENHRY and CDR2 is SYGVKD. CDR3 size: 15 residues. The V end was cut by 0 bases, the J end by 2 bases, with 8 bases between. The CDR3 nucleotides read TGTGCCATCAGTGAGTCACGAGGGGCTGGAAACACCATATATTTT. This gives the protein CAISESRGAGNTIYF.

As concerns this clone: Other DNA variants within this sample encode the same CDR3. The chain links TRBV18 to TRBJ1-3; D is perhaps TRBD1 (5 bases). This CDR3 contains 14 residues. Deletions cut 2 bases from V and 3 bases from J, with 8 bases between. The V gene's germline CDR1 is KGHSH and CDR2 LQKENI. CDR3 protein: CASSPTTDGNTIYF. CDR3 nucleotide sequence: TGTGCCAGCTCACCAACGACAGATGGAAACACCATATATTTT.

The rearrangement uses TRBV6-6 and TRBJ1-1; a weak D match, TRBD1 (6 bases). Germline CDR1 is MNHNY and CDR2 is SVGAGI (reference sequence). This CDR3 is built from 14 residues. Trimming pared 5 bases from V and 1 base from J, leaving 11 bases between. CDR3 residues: CASSRQATNTEAFF. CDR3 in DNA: TGTGCCAGCAGTCGACAGGCAACGAACACTGAAGCTTTCTTT.

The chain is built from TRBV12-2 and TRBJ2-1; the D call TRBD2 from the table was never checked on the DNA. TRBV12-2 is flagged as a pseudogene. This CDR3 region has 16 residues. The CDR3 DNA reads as TGTGCAAGTCGCTCCCGGGATTTCGGTGAGGTCAATGAGCAGTTCTTC. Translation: CASRSRDFGEVNEQFF.

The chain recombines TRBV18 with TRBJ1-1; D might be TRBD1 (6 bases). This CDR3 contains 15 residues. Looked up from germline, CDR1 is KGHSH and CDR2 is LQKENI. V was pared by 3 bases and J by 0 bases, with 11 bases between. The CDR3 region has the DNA TGTGCCAGCTCACCTACACGGACAGTGAACACTGAAGCTTTCTTT. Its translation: CASSPTRTVNTEAFF.

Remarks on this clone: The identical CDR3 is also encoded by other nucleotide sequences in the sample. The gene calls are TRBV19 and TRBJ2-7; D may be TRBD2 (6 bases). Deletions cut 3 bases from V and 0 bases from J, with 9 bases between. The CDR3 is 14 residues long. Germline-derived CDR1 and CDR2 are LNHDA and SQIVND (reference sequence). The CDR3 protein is CASSIGGSSYEQYF. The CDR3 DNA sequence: TGTGCCAGTAGTATCGGGGGTAGCTCCTACGAGCAGTACTTC.

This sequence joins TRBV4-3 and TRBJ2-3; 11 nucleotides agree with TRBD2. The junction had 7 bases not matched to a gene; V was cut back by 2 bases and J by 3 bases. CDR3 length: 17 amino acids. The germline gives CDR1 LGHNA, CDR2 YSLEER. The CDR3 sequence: CASSQNIGTSGTDTQYF. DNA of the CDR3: TGCGCCAGCAGCCAAAATATCGGGACTAGCGGTACAGATACGCAGTATTTT.

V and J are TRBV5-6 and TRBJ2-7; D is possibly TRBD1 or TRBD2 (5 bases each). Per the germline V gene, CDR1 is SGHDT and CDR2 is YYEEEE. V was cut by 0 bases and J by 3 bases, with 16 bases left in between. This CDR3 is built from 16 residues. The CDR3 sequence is CASSLAFGTAHYEQYF. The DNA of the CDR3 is TGTGCCAGCAGCTTGGCCTTTGGGACCGCTCACTACGAGCAGTACTTC.

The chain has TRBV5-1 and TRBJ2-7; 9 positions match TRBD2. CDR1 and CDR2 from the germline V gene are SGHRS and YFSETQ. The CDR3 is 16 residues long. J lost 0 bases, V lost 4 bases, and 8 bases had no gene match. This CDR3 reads CASSPRSGGSSYEQYF. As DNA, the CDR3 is TGCGCCAGCAGCCCCAGGAGCGGGGGGAGCTCCTACGAGCAGTACTTC.

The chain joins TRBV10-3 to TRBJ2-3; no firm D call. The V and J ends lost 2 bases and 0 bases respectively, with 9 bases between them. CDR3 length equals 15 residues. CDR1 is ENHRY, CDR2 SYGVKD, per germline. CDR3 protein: CAISERDISTDTQYF. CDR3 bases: TGTGCCATCAGTGAGAGAGACATAAGCACAGATACGCAGTATTTT.